Below, one TCR beta chain is given with its context. Other DNA sequences from this sample encode an identical CDR3 as well. This entry comes from a study of blood T cell repertoires in COVID-19. Turning to the study itself: Acute-phase and convalescent COVID-19 samples originated in the United States, Italy and Spain.

Clones were sequenced by immunoSEQ multiplex PCR, and TCRdb holds only the in-frame ones, with some missing. The sample yields about 170,000 clones, about 88% seen once. This clonotype was sampled from a man between 45 and 60 years old who had recovered from COVID-19. The source material was peripheral blood.

CDR3 coding DNA: TGTGCCTGGAGTGTACTTGGTCAGGGAAACACTGAAGCTTTCTTT. This encodes CAWSVLGQGNTEAFF. The J gene is TRBJ1-1, the V gene TRBV30; TRBD1 is a possible D gene (5 bases). In germline, CDR1 is GTSNPN, CDR2 SVGIG (reference sequence). CDR3 length: 15 residues. Trimming took off 0 bases at V and 2 bases at J, with 13 bases between the two ends.